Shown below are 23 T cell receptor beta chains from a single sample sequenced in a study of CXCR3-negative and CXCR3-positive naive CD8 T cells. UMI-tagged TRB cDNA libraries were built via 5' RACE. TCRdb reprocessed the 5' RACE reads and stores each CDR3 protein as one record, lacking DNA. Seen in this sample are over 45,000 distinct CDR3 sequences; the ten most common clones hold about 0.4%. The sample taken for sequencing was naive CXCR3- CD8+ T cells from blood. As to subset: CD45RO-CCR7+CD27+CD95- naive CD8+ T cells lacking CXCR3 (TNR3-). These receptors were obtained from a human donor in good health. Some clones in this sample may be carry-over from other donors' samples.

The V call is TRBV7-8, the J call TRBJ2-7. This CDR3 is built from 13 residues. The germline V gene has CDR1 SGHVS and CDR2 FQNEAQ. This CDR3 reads CASSLDPSYEQYF.

CDR3 loop: CSAPGDEQETQYF. The chain employs TRBV20-1 and TRBJ2-5; TCRdb gives TRBD1 as the D gene, but with no DNA this cannot be confirmed. Germline CDR1 DFQATT, CDR2 SNEGSKA (reference sequence). This CDR3 contains 13 residues.

CDR3 region: CSARGQGYGEKLFF. This chain joins TRBV20-1 and TRBJ1-4; TCRdb's assignment of TRBD1 cannot be checked, as there is no DNA. This CDR3 comprises 14 residues. Germline V CDR1 and CDR2: DFQATT, SNEGSKA (reference sequence).

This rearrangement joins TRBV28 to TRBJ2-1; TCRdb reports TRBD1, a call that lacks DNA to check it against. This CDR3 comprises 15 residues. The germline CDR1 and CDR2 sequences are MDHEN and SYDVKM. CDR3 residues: CASSPPGQGANEQFF.

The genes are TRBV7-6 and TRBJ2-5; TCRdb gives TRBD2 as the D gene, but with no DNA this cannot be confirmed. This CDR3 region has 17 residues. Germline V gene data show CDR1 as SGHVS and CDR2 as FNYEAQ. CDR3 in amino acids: CASSLTPPSWVQETQYF.

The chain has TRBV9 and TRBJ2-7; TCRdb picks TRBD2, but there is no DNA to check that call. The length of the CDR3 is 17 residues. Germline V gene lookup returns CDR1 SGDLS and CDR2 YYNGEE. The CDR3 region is CASSVVASGGAIHEQYF.

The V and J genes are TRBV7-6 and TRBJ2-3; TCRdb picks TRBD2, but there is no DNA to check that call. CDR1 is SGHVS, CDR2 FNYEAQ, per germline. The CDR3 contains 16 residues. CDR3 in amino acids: CASSLASGGPTDTQYF.

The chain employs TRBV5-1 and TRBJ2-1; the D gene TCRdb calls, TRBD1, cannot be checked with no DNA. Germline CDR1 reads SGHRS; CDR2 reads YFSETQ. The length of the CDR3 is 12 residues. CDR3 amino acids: CASRIQDNEQFF.

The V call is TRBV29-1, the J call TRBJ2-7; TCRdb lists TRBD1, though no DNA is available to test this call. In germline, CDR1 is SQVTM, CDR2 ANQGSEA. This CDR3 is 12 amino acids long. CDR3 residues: CSGGTGAYEQYF.

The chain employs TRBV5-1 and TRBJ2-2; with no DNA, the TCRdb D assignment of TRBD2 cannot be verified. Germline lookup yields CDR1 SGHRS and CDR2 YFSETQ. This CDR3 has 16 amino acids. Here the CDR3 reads CASSGGLAGITGELFF.

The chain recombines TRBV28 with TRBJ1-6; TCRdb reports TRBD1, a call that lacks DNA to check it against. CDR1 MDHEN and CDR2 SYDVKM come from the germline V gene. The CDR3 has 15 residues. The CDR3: CASTDLDRGDSPLHF.

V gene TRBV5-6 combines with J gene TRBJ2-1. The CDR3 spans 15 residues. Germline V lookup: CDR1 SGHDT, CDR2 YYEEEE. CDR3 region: CASSPTGSSYNEQFF. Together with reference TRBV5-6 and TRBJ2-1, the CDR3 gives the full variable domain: DAGVTQSPTHLIKTRGQQVTLRCSPKSGHDTVSWYQQALGQGPQFIFQYYEEEERQRGNFPDRFSGHQFPNYSSELNVNALLLGDSALYLCASSPTGSSYNEQFFGPGTRLTVL.

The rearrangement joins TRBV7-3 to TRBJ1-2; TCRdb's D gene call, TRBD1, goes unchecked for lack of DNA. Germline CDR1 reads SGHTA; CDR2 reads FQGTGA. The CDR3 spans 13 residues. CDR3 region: CASSFGQGDGYTF.

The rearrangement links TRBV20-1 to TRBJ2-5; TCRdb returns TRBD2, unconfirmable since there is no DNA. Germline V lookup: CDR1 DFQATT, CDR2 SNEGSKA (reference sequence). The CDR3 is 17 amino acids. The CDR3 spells CSASRLLAGIRGETQYF.

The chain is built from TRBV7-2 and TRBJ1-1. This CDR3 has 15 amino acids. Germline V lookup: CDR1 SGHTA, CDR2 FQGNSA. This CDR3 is CASSLGRFLNTEAFF.

The CDR3 here is CASSPRTSGRRETQYF. The V gene is TRBV13, the J gene TRBJ2-5; the D gene TCRdb calls, TRBD2, cannot be checked with no DNA. Germline V gene data show CDR1 as PRHDT and CDR2 as FYEKMQ (reference sequence). The CDR3 runs 16 residues.

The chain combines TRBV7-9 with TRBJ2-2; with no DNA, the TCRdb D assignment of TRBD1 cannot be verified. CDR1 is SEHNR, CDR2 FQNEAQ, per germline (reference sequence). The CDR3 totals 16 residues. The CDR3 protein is CASSLDKNFNTGELFF.

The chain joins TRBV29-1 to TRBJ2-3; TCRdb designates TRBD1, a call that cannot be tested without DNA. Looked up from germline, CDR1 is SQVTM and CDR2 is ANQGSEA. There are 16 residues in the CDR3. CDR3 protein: CSVEGLYGGDADTQYF.

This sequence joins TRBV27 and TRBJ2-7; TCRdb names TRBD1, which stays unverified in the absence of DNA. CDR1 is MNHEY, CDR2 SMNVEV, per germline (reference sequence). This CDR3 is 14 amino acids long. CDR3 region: CASSFPGQGQQQYF.

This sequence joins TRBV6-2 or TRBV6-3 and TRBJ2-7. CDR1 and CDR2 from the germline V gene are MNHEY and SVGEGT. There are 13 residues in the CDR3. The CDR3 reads CASSYDKTYEQYF.

CDR3 protein: CSGSGIYFQETQYF. This chain connects TRBV29-1 to TRBJ2-5. There are 14 residues in the CDR3. Germline V lookup: CDR1 SQVTM, CDR2 ANQGSEA. The full variable domain, in which reference TRBV29-1 and TRBJ2-5 provide the parts outside the CDR3, is SAVISQKPSRDICQRGTSLTIQCQVDSQVTMMFWYRQQPGQSLTLIATANQGSEATYESGFVIDKFPISRPNLTFSTLTVSNMSPEDSSIYLCSGSGIYFQETQYFGPGTRLLVL.

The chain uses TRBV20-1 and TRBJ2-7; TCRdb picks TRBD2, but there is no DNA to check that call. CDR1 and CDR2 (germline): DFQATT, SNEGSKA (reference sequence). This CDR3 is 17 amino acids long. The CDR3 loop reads CSARDLSPGPYWDEQYF.

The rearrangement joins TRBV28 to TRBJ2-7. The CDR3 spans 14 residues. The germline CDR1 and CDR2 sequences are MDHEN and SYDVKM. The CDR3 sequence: CASSLISSSYEQYF.